This T cell receptor beta chain was observed in a study of blood T cell repertoires in COVID-19 (dated by TCRdb to 2019 to 2021). Background on the whole study: Samples covering the acute and convalescent phases of COVID-19 were provided by collaborators in the United States, Italy and Spain. The prospective study material was composed of cDNA or gDNA derived from T cells, B-cell-depleted T cells, or PBMCs. Sample metadata almost always included a de-identified subject ID, COVID-19 status, age in years and sex. The repertoires were released in a freely available public database intended as a resource for research on the immune response to SARS-CoV-2. Where available, HLA class I and class II types were taken from metadata supplied by the sample provider and were not determined by assay-based typing. The dataset comprised deeply sampled blood TCRbeta repertoires from subjects exposed to, actively infected with, or recovered from COVID-19. The samples were drawn from the first 160 participants of the ongoing ImmuneRACE study and from some 1,300 subjects provided by 6 global collaborators.

This clone was observed a single time. Its cognate antigen has yet to be identified. Per-nucleotide qualities are absent, and no much larger clonotype sits a single base away. General findings and caveats noted by the study authors: The quantity of clinical and demographic metadata differed by source and by participant and was supplied without curation.

TCRbeta CDR3 regions were amplified from genomic DNA by means of the immunoSEQ Assay, a bias-controlled multiplex PCR. As for how the authors treated the data: The number of nucleated cells in each sample was estimated by amplification of reference gene primers within the assay. Sequence reads were collapsed and filtered to measure the absolute abundance of every unique TCRbeta CDR3 rearrangement. For each sample, productive Simpson clonality was calculated as the square root of Simpson's diversity index over productive rearrangements. The table was pulled from immuneACCESS by TCRdb, which kept in-frame rearrangements only. Such tables lose some clones; where checked, under half of the loss comes from unresolved V genes, and the rest has no known cause. Clone size and V and J calls were adopted from that table, with D and trimming inferred from the DNA. In all, the sample holds some 270,000 clones, and about 82% of those were seen once. The ten largest clones add up to roughly 5.2% of the sample.

At one collaborating source in Seattle, patients were enrolled during active infection and were followed longitudinally through the course of disease. Whole blood was collected in K2EDTA tubes by collaborating institutions according to the institutions' own protocols. For TCRbeta analysis, collaborators shipped samples as frozen whole blood, isolated PBMCs, or DNA extracted from either of those sample types. V is reduced by 0 bases and J by 5 bases, leaving a spacing of 14 bases between them. Spanning cysteine to phenylalanine, the CDR3 consists of 16 amino acids. The kept DNA is CDR3 alone, 48 bases in frame from the first base. According to the germline V gene, CDR1 reads MGHRA and CDR2 reads YSYEKL.

The sequence was obtained from a woman over 75 with COVID-19, enrolled during active disease. Sequences were obtained from peripheral blood. Here the chain combines TRBV4-1 and TRBJ1-3; the D segment could be TRBD1, given 5 matching bases. The DNA is TGCGCCAGCAGCCAAGAGGGTTTCCCAGGGCGAAACACCATATATTTT. Its protein is CASSQEGFPGRNTIYF.